These 25 T cell receptor beta chains originate from one sample sequenced in a study of early T cells in non-severe SARS-CoV-2 infection. In TCRdb, the 5' RACE reads were re-called with MiXCR into one record per CDR3 protein. This sample has under 50,000 distinct CDR3 sequences, with roughly 4% found just once. Sequencing was carried out using whole blood. The origin of the receptors is an adult who was a healthcare worker with PCR-confirmed SARS-CoV-2 infection or an uninfected control (not recorded which).

This clonotype was counted ten times or more. The chain carries TRBV6-1 and TRBJ1-2; D gene ambiguous. The germline gives CDR1 MNHNS, CDR2 SASEGT. The CDR3 consists of 11 residues. Between the trimmed V and J ends, which lost 2 bases and 4 bases, there was a span of 2 bases. The CDR3 coding sequence is TGTGCCAGCAGTGAACGCTATGGCTACACCTTC. Translating it yields CASSERYGYTF.

This clonotype was observed at least ten times. This rearrangement joins TRBV9 to TRBJ2-3; D possibly matches TRBD1 or TRBD2 (6 bases each). This CDR3 region has 14 residues. Trimming took 0 bases from V and 4 from J, leaving 9 bases between them. The germline V gene has CDR1 SGDLS and CDR2 YYNGEE. The CDR3: CASSVGGAADTQYF. DNA for the CDR3: TGTGCCAGCAGCGTAGGGGGGGCGGCAGATACGCAGTATTTT.

In DNA, the CDR3 is TGCAGTGCTGCCACTAGCGGGGGGACTTACAATGAGCAGTTCTTC. It encodes CSAATSGGTYNEQFF. J is TRBJ2-1 and V is TRBV20-1; TRBD2 matches 12 bases. The CDR3 is 15 residues long. After removal of 5 bases from V and 4 bases from J, the junction contained 6 bases not matched to a gene. Germline CDR1 and CDR2: DFQATT and SNEGSKA (reference sequence).

The table lists this clonotype with many counts. The rearrangement links TRBV6-2 or TRBV6-3 to TRBJ1-1; maybe TRBD1 (5 bases). V lost 6 bases, J lost 3 bases, and 11 bases lay in between. Germline lookup yields CDR1 MNHEY and CDR2 SVGEGT. CDR3 size: 13 residues. This CDR3 is CASSPGAYTEAFF. In nucleotides, the CDR3 is TGTGCCAGCAGCCCCGGGGCATACACTGAAGCTTTCTTT.

This chain links TRBV12-3 or TRBV12-4 with TRBJ2-7, with a weak D call TRBD1 (5 bases). The CDR3 is made up of 14 amino acids. Trimming took 1 base from V and 6 from J, leaving 13 bases between them. The CDR3 is CASSLGQGNPEQYF. As DNA, the CDR3 is TGTGCCAGCAGTTTAGGCCAGGGAAACCCCGAGCAGTACTTC.

This clonotype was observed many times. This CDR3 is CSARNFGVYEQYF. Here the CDR3 DNA reads TGCAGTGCTAGAAATTTCGGGGTCTACGAGCAGTACTTC. The chain carries TRBV20-1 and TRBJ2-7; D may be TRBD2 (5 bases). This CDR3 has 13 residues. CDR1 is DFQATT, CDR2 SNEGSKA, per germline (reference sequence). With 2 bases removed from V and 3 bases from J, the gap between germline ends came to 11 bases.

In its sample, this clonotype was seen many times. The chain joins TRBV10-1 to TRBJ2-6; 7 nucleotides agree with TRBD2. The CDR3 runs to 15 residues. Germline V gives CDR1 WNHNN, CDR2 SYGVQD (reference sequence). The ends lost 4 bases at V and 0 bases at J; junction bases unmatched: 0. In DNA form, the CDR3 reads TGCGCCAGCAGTGGGACTAGCTCTGGGGCCAACGTCCTGACTTTC. Its protein product is CASSGTSSGANVLTF.

This clonotype was detected ten times or more. This chain links TRBV7-9 with TRBJ2-2; D possibly corresponds to TRBD1 (6 bases). Germline assignment: CDR1 SEHNR and CDR2 FQNEAQ (reference sequence). V was cut by 7 bases and J by 4 bases, with 16 bases left in between. The CDR3 spans 15 residues. This CDR3 is CASIKGDPSTGELFF. The CDR3 DNA reads as TGTGCCAGCATTAAGGGGGACCCTAGCACCGGGGAGCTGTTTTTT.

This clonotype has a count of ten or more. The J gene is TRBJ1-1, the V gene TRBV12-3 or TRBV12-4; D is unresolved. The CDR3 runs 14 residues. The V gene lost 6 bases and the J gene lost 1 base, with 12 bases spanning the gap. CDR3 in DNA: TGTGCCAGCAGCCCCCTCCGGGCGAACACTGAAGCTTTCTTT. Amino acid sequence: CASSPLRANTEAFF.

The rearrangement joins TRBV6-1 to TRBJ2-7; possible D gene TRBD1, 5 bases. Between the trimmed V and J ends, which lost 2 bases and 12 bases, there was a span of 11 bases. The CDR3 contains 11 residues. Germline CDR1 reads MNHNS; CDR2 reads SASEGT. CDR3 in DNA: TGTGCCAGCAGTGAAATGTCAGGGTCGTACTTC. This translates into CASSEMSGSYF.

This clonotype appeared a few times. The rearrangement links TRBV11-2 to TRBJ2-7; perhaps D is TRBD1 or TRBD2 (5 bases each). V dropped 7 bases and J dropped 2 bases, with 15 bases sitting between them. The CDR3 sequence is 14 residues long. CDR1 is SGHAT, CDR2 FQNNGV, per germline. In DNA form, the CDR3 reads TGTGCCAGCACCTTCCGGGGCTCTACCTACGAGCAGTACTTC. Translated: CASTFRGSTYEQYF.

The V and J genes are TRBV3-1 and TRBJ2-1, with 10 positions matching TRBD2. The CDR3 sequence is 15 residues long. Germline trimming cut 0 bases from V and 9 bases from J; bases unmatched to any gene: 5. Germline V gene lookup returns CDR1 LGHDT and CDR2 YNNKEL (reference sequence). CDR3: CASSQDSGGLGEQFF. Here the CDR3 DNA reads TGTGCCAGCAGCCAAGATAGCGGGGGGCTTGGTGAGCAGTTCTTC.

The J gene is TRBJ2-7, the V gene TRBV4-1, with 11 bases aligning to TRBD2. This CDR3 spans 14 amino acids. V lost 4 bases and J lost 7; bases outside the gene matches: 6. Germline V gene sequence: CDR1 MGHRA, CDR2 YSYEKL. The CDR3 DNA reads TGCGCCAGCAGCCCACTAGCGGGAGTAGGTGAGCAGTACTTC. This translates into CASSPLAGVGEQYF.

This clonotype was detected a few times. CDR3 in DNA: TGTGCCAGTAGATCTAGCGGAGACCACAATGAGCAGTTCTTC. Its protein is CASRSSGDHNEQFF. The chain recombines TRBV19 with TRBJ2-1; 7 positions match TRBD2. Germline CDR1 reads LNHDA; CDR2 reads SQIVND (reference sequence). V lost 6 bases, J lost 5 bases, and 7 bases stayed unmatched. This CDR3 is 14 amino acids long.

The chain has TRBV19 and TRBJ2-1; 7 bases are a match to TRBD2. V shed 3 bases and J 2 bases; nucleotides not matched to a gene: 4. CDR3 length equals 15 residues. Looked up from germline, CDR1 is LNHDA and CDR2 is SQIVND (reference sequence). The CDR3 nucleotides read TGTGCCAGTAGTATCCAGCGGGGCGCCTACAATGAGCAGTTCTTC. It specifies CASSIQRGAYNEQFF.

This clonotype showed up many times. The chain has TRBV20-1 and TRBJ2-7, with 9 bases that match TRBD2. Trimming removed 1 base from V and 5 bases from J; junction bases left unmatched: 6. Per germline, CDR1 DFQATT and CDR2 SNEGSKA (reference sequence). The CDR3 totals 14 residues. The CDR3 loop is CSARGASGTDEQYF. The CDR3, as DNA: TGCAGTGCTAGAGGGGCTAGCGGGACCGACGAGCAGTACTTC.

This clonotype was counted only a few times. The chain links TRBV11-2 to TRBJ2-3; the match to TRBD2 covers 8 bases. The V and J ends lost 5 bases and 6 bases, in that order; junction bases with no gene match: 13. This CDR3 is built from 16 residues. The V gene's germline CDR1 is SGHAT and CDR2 FQNNGV. The CDR3 reads CASSPLGAGARDTQYF. The CDR3 region has the DNA TGTGCCAGCAGCCCACTTGGAGCGGGGGCCCGGGATACGCAGTATTTT.

This clonotype was recorded at least ten times. The chain employs TRBV7-8 and TRBJ2-5, with no clear D. CDR3 length: 15 amino acids. Trimming shortened V by 1 base and J by 0 bases, and 9 bases separated the two germline ends. Looked up from germline, CDR1 is SGHVS and CDR2 is FQNEAQ. CDR3: CASSLVVGYQETQYF. Written as DNA, the CDR3 is TGTGCCAGCAGCTTAGTAGTAGGGTACCAAGAGACCCAGTACTTC.

This clonotype was counted ten times or more. This sequence joins TRBV29-1 and TRBJ2-7; perhaps D is TRBD1 or TRBD2 (5 bases each). The CDR3 covers 12 residues. Trimming stripped 6 bases from V and 5 bases from J, with 14 bases between. Germline V gene lookup returns CDR1 SQVTM and CDR2 ANQGSEA. The CDR3 region is CSVGDQRNEQYF. The CDR3 DNA is TGCAGCGTGGGGGATCAGCGGAACGAGCAGTACTTC.

The rearrangement joins TRBV29-1 to TRBJ2-5; the D is unclear. The CDR3 is 10 amino acids. V was clipped by 7 bases and J by 5 bases, with 8 bases between them. Germline V lookup: CDR1 SQVTM, CDR2 ANQGSEA. The CDR3 reads CSATRETQYF. The CDR3 DNA is TGCAGCGCCACGCGGGAGACCCAGTACTTC.

This clonotype was detected many times. The CDR3 DNA sequence: TGCAGCGTTCGCAGGGCTCGGGACACCGGGGAGCTGTTTTTT. It is translated as CSVRRARDTGELFF. The chain combines TRBV29-1 with TRBJ2-2; D is possibly TRBD1 (5 bases). There are 14 residues in the CDR3. With 5 bases removed from V and 3 bases from J, the gap between germline ends came to 13 bases. Germline V CDR1 and CDR2: SQVTM, ANQGSEA.

This clonotype is labeled as medium-sized. This chain links TRBV4-2 with TRBJ2-1, with 9 bases lining up with TRBD2. V gave up 6 bases and J gave up 4 bases; unmatched junction bases: 4. Germline assignment: CDR1 LGHNA and CDR2 YNFKEQ. There are 14 residues in the CDR3. The DNA for the CDR3 is TGTGCCAGCAGAAGGCTAGCGGGGTACAATGAGCAGTTCTTC. This encodes CASRRLAGYNEQFF.

This clonotype was detected ten times or more. CDR3 protein: CASSVTGTDSYEQYF. CDR3 bases: TGTGCCAGCAGCGTAACCGGGACTGACTCCTACGAGCAGTACTTC. The chain has TRBV5-5 and TRBJ2-7, with TRBD2 as a possible D gene (6 bases). CDR3 size: 15 residues. V gave up 4 bases and J gave up 0 bases, with 14 bases separating them. The germline CDR1 and CDR2 sequences are SGHKS and YYEKEE (reference sequence).

Ten or more counts support this clonotype. CDR3: CASSRQETQYF. Here the CDR3 DNA reads TGTGCCAGCAGCCGTCAAGAGACCCAGTACTTC. The chain joins TRBV5-6 to TRBJ2-5, with D unresolved. CDR3 length: 11 amino acids. Germline CDR1 and CDR2: SGHDT and YYEEEE. Trimming removed 4 bases from V and 2 bases from J, with 3 bases in between.

The sample holds many counts of this clonotype. The chain couples TRBV7-9 to TRBJ2-1; D is unresolved. V was pared by 10 bases and J by 10 bases, with 20 bases between. The CDR3 loop spans 13 amino acids. Germline values: CDR1 SEHNR, CDR2 FQNEAQ (reference sequence). For the CDR3, the DNA is TGTGCCATAAAACCAAGGGTTATCGGGGAGCAGTTCTTC. This gives the protein CAIKPRVIGEQFF.